This T cell receptor (beta chain) was sequenced for a study of tumor-infiltrating lymphocytes in localized non-small cell lung cancer. The CDR3 is 12 amino acids. CDR1 is SGHAT and CDR2 is FQNNGV in the germline V gene. V was cut by 3 bases and J by 6 bases, with 8 bases left in between. TCRdb keeps only in-frame clones here, not all; method: immunoSEQ multiplex PCR. The table includes thousands of clones, around three quarters detected once. V usage is TRBV11-2 and J usage is TRBJ1-1; possibly TRBD1 for D (5 bases). The sample comprised uninvolved lung tissue not adjacent to the tumor. This receptor was identified in a human donor with non-small cell lung cancer. The chain's CDR3 is CASSFWGAEAFF. The CDR3, as DNA: TGTGCCAGCAGCTTTTGGGGGGCTGAAGCTTTCTTT.